This T cell receptor beta chain was obtained from a study of blood T cell repertoires in COVID-19. The wider study: The United States, Italy and Spain were the sources of the acute and convalescent COVID-19 samples. In each case, the material was cDNA or gDNA derived from T cells, B-cell-depleted T cells, or PBMCs.

In the study's own analysis: Reference gene primer amplification yielded estimated nucleated cell counts. The method was immunoSEQ multiplex PCR; TCRdb's version includes in-frame clones alone and lacks a portion of them. V and J calls and clone size are given by that table; D and trimming were obtained from the DNA. The sample records roughly 250,000 clones, roughly 80% being singletons. The CDR3 is 14 amino acids. Germline assignment: CDR1 ENHRY and CDR2 SYGVKD. Trimming took off 10 bases at V and 0 bases at J, with 13 bases between the two ends. This chain connects TRBV10-3 to TRBJ2-1; weak D call: TRBD2 (9 bases). The specimen sequenced was peripheral blood. The sequence was collected from a woman between 50 and 59 years old with acute or convalescent COVID-19. CDR3 bases: TGTGCCACTAGCGGGACAGGCTCCTACAATGAGCAGTTCTTC. This sequence encodes CATSGTGSYNEQFF.